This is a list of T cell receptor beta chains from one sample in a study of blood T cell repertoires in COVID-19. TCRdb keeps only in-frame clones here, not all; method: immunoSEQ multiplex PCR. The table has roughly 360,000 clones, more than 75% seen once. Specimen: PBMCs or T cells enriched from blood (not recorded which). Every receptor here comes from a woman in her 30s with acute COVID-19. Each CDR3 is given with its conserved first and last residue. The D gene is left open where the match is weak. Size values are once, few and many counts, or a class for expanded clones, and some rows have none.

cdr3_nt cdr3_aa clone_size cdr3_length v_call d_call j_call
TGTGCCAGCAGCTCCGACTGGTCTGGGGAAAAACTGTTTTTT CASSSDWSGEKLFF few 14 TRBV7-9 . TRBJ1-4
TGTGCTAGTGGCCTAGGGCAGGGTAGCACAGATACGCAGTATTTT CASGLGQGSTDTQYF . 15 TRBV12-5 . TRBJ2-3
TGTGCCACCAGTGATTCGGAAGGGGGTAGCACTGAAGCTTTCTTT CATSDSEGGSTEAFF . 15 TRBV24-1 . TRBJ1-1
TGTGCCAGCAGCGTAGGGCACATGGGCGTGGGAGGGAATGAGCAGTTCTTC CASSVGHMGVGGNEQFF once 17 TRBV9 TRBD2 TRBJ2-1
TGTGCCACCAGCAGAGATCGACAGAATGGCTACACCTTC CATSRDRQNGYTF few 13 TRBV15 . TRBJ1-2
TGCGCCAGCAGCCAAGATGGGGGGTTGTATCAGCCCCAGCATTTT CASSQDGGLYQPQHF . 15 TRBV4-1 . TRBJ1-5
TGTGCCAGCAGCTCCACAGGGAACGGCTACACCTTC CASSSTGNGYTF . 12 TRBV7-9 . TRBJ1-2
TGTGCCAGCAGTTATCGGGGAGGGGGGGGTAACACTGAAGCTTTCTTT CASSYRGGGGNTEAFF . 16 TRBV6-5 . TRBJ1-1
TGTGCCACCAGCAGAGTCCAGGGGAGCGCTGAAGCTTTCTTT CATSRVQGSAEAFF . 14 TRBV15 . TRBJ1-1
TGTGCCAGCAGTTCCCCTCTCTATGGCTACACCTTC CASSSPLYGYTF . 12 TRBV27 . TRBJ1-2
TGCGCCAGCAGCCAAACGGGGGACCAGTATGGCTACACCTTC CASSQTGDQYGYTF . 14 TRBV4-1 . TRBJ1-2
TGTGCCACTGGCGAGGGACAGGCCCAGCATTTT CATGEGQAQHF . 11 TRBV24-1 TRBD1 TRBJ1-5
TGCGCCAGCGTCCCGGAGTGTGAAGCTTTCTTT CASVPECEAFF . 11 TRBV23-1 . TRBJ1-1
TGTGCCAGCAGTCGCCCGGGGTCTGGGCCCCAGCATTTT CASSRPGSGPQHF . 13 TRBV12-3/TRBV12-4 . TRBJ1-5
TGTGCCAGCAGCTTAGCGACAGGACAACACTACGAGCAGTACTTC CASSLATGQHYEQYF . 15 TRBV7-8 . TRBJ2-7
TGTGCCAGCAGCAAAGAAGATAGGACATGGGGAGGTGGCTACACCTTC CASSKEDRTWGGGYTF . 16 TRBV21-1 . TRBJ1-2
TGTGCCAGCAGTTTATCCCTCGGCGGGGGAAACACCATATATTTT CASSLSLGGGNTIYF . 15 TRBV27 . TRBJ1-3
TGTGCCAGCAGCTTAAGGGGACAGGGCGACACTGAAGCTTTCTTT CASSLRGQGDTEAFF once 15 TRBV7-6 TRBD1 TRBJ1-1
TGTGCCAGCACCCCAGGGCCTAGTTCACCCCTCCACTTT CASTPGPSSPLHF . 13 TRBV3-1/TRBV3-2 . TRBJ1-6
TGTGCCAGCAGTTTACCTCAGGCTCATGGCTACACCTTC CASSLPQAHGYTF few 13 TRBV28 . TRBJ1-2
TGCGCCAGCAGCTCACAGGGCTCTAATGAAAAACTGTTTTTT CASSSQGSNEKLFF few 14 TRBV5-1 . TRBJ1-4
TGTGCCAGCAGCTTGGGCAGTGAGAACACTGAAGCTTTCTTT CASSLGSENTEAFF . 14 TRBV5-6 . TRBJ1-1
TGTGCCAGCAGCCAAGAGGCGGGGGGGGGCTCCTACGAGCAGTACTTC CASSQEAGGGSYEQYF few 16 TRBV3-1/TRBV3-2 TRBD2 TRBJ2-7
TGTGCCAGCAGTCATTTTCGGGGGGGGATTGGCCACACCTTC CASSHFRGGIGHTF . 14 TRBV28 . TRBJ1-2
TGCAGCGTTGATCAGGGGGGCGGAAACACCATATATTTT CSVDQGGGNTIYF . 13 TRBV29-1 TRBD1 TRBJ1-3
TGCAGCGTTAAGGGACAGTGGTTCTCCTACAATGAGCAGTTCTTC CSVKGQWFSYNEQFF . 15 TRBV29-1 TRBD1 TRBJ2-1
TGTGCCAGCTCACCACGACAGGGGATGAACACTGAAGCTTTCTTT CASSPRQGMNTEAFF . 15 TRBV18 TRBD1 TRBJ1-1
TGTGCCAGCTCCCAACAGGGTACCGATACGCAGTATTTT CASSQQGTDTQYF . 13 TRBV18 . TRBJ2-3
TGTGCCAGCAGTCGTACAGGGGGGGAAACTGAAGCTTTCTTT CASSRTGGETEAFF . 14 TRBV3-1/TRBV3-2 TRBD1 TRBJ1-1
TGTGCCAGCAGCTTAGTTCGGTTAGCGGGGAACAATGAGCAGTTCTTC CASSLVRLAGNNEQFF few 16 TRBV7-3 TRBD2 TRBJ2-1
TGTGCCATCAGTGGGGGACAGGGGGCCCAAAATGAGCAGTTCTTC CAISGGQGAQNEQFF . 15 TRBV10-3 TRBD1 TRBJ2-1
TGCGCCAGCGGGACAGGTCCTTTGAACACTGAAGCTTTCTTT CASGTGPLNTEAFF . 14 TRBV23-1 TRBD1 TRBJ1-1
TGTGCCAGTAGTATAACACACCTCTCCTACGAGCAGTACTTC CASSITHLSYEQYF . 14 TRBV19 . TRBJ2-7
TGTGCCAGCAGAAGACGGGACACCGCCTACGAGCAGTACTTC CASRRRDTAYEQYF . 14 TRBV6-5 . TRBJ2-7
TGTGCCAGCAGCTTCTACAGCAGCAATGAGCAGTTCTTC CASSFYSSNEQFF . 13 TRBV5-4 . TRBJ2-1
TGCAGCGCCAGGACAGGGGAATATGGCTACACCTTC CSARTGEYGYTF . 12 TRBV29-1 TRBD1 TRBJ1-2
TGTGCCAGCAGCGTACTAAGAGAGAACACTGAAGCTTTCTTT CASSVLRENTEAFF . 14 TRBV9 . TRBJ1-1
TGTGCCAGCAGCGTAGGAGGAAAAGGGGGCCGCGATGAGCAGTTCTTC CASSVGGKGGRDEQFF . 16 TRBV9 TRBD1 TRBJ2-1
TGTGCCAGCAGCAAAGATGACAGCAGCTATGGCTACACCTTC CASSKDDSSYGYTF . 14 TRBV21-1 . TRBJ1-2
TGTGCCAGCAGCTACTCCCGGGACAGGGGGGGCTACACCTTC CASSYSRDRGGYTF . 14 TRBV5-5 TRBD1 TRBJ1-2
TGTGCCAGCAACAGAAAGACAGGCCCGAATTCTAACTATGGCTACACCTTC CASNRKTGPNSNYGYTF . 17 TRBV2 . TRBJ1-2
TGTGCCAGCAGCTTGGCCAGGGAAAGAATACAGCCCCAGCATTTT CASSLARERIQPQHF once 15 TRBV5-6 . TRBJ1-5
TGTGCCAGCAGCTTGGAATTTGGGACAGGGTACGGCGAGCAGTACTTC CASSLEFGTGYGEQYF . 16 TRBV5-6 TRBD1 TRBJ2-7
TGTGCCACCAGTGCCAGGACAGGGGGACGGTCCTACAATGAGCAGTTCTTC CATSARTGGRSYNEQFF once 17 TRBV24-1 TRBD1 TRBJ2-1
TGTGCCAGCAGCAAAGTTAGGGACAGGCATGGGGAGACCCAGTACTTC CASSKVRDRHGETQYF . 16 TRBV21-1 . TRBJ2-5
TGTGCCAGCAGCTTAGTCTTAGCGGAGCAGTACTTC CASSLVLAEQYF . 12 TRBV7-9 . TRBJ2-7
TGCGCCAGCAGCCCGGGACAGGGGCTCACAGATACGCAGTATTTT CASSPGQGLTDTQYF . 15 TRBV4-1 TRBD1 TRBJ2-3
TGTGCCACCAGGTCAGGGCAGGGGCTCAACACCGGGGAGCTGTTTTTT CATRSGQGLNTGELFF . 16 TRBV19 . TRBJ2-2
TGCGCCAGCAGCTCTGACCCTAGCGGGGGGATGGAGACCCAGTACTTC CASSSDPSGGMETQYF . 16 TRBV5-1 TRBD2 TRBJ2-5
TGTGCCAGCACCGCGACTAGAGAATACAATGAGCAGTTCTTC CASTATREYNEQFF . 14 TRBV6-5 . TRBJ2-1
TGCGCCAGCAGTTTACCCCAGGGGGGCGGCTATGGCTACACCTTC CASSLPQGGGYGYTF . 15 TRBV5-1 TRBD1 TRBJ1-2
TGTGCCACCAGTGAAACCGGGACAGGCACAGATACGCAGTATTTT CATSETGTGTDTQYF once 15 TRBV24-1 TRBD1 TRBJ2-3
TGTGCCAGCAGCGTCCGTAGCGGGGGGCACACAGATACGCAGTATTTT CASSVRSGGHTDTQYF . 16 TRBV9 TRBD2 TRBJ2-3
TGCGCCAGCAGCCCCATGGGGGGGCGAGGGGGTGAGCAGTTCTTC CASSPMGGRGGEQFF once 15 TRBV4-1 . TRBJ2-1
TGTGCCACCAGTGCCACAGACACCGGGGAGCTGTTTTTT CATSATDTGELFF . 13 TRBV24-1 . TRBJ2-2
TGTGCCAGCAGCTTAGCGGAGAATCAGCCCCAGCATTTT CASSLAENQPQHF . 13 TRBV7-6 . TRBJ1-5